Shown below are 20 T cell receptor beta chains from a single sample sequenced in a study of siplizumab effects on memory and regulatory T cells (dated by TCRdb to between 2017 and 2020). Library creation used the immunoSEQ multiplex PCR assay. The immuneACCESS repertoire file appears here via TCRdb, limited to in-frame rearrangements. These files lack a portion of the clones; in checked studies, under half of the deficit traces to unresolved V genes, and the cause of the others is not known. This sample has some 100,000 clones in its table, and roughly 94% of those were observed once. The ten most abundant clones make up approximately 1.5% of the sample. Material: non-Treg CD4+ T cells sorted from blood. Interpreted using the paper, the cell subset or site label stands for: FACS-sorted unstimulated CD4+ non-regulatory T cells. The source is a human donor in good health.

The gene calls are TRBV6-5 and TRBJ2-1; the match to TRBD1 covers 8 bases. The CDR3 extends over 15 amino acids. The trim removed 8 bases at V and 3 bases at J, leaving 9 bases unmatched. The V gene's germline CDR1 is MNHEY and CDR2 SVGAGI. This CDR3 is CASSPGDRIYNEQFF. The CDR3 DNA reads as TGTGCCAGCTCACCAGGGGACAGGATCTACAATGAGCAGTTCTTC.

J is TRBJ2-1 and V is TRBV28, with 7 nucleotides matching TRBD1. Germline-derived CDR1 and CDR2 are MDHEN and SYDVKM. V lost 6 bases and J lost 5; bases outside the gene matches: 4. CDR3 length: 13 amino acids. Here the CDR3 reads CASRTQGDNEQFF. CDR3 sequence (DNA): TGTGCCAGCAGAACCCAGGGGGACAATGAGCAGTTCTTC.

This chain uses TRBV6-6 with TRBJ2-3; possible D gene TRBD2, 5 bases. This CDR3 has 15 amino acids. Germline loops: CDR1 MNHNY, CDR2 SVGAGI (reference sequence). The V gene lost 3 bases and the J gene lost 6 bases, with 16 bases spanning the gap. CDR3 in amino acids: CASSYRPGGSDTQYF. The CDR3 DNA sequence: TGTGCCAGCAGTTATCGTCCAGGAGGATCGGATACGCAGTATTTT.

The rearrangement links TRBV6-5 to TRBJ2-7; D might be TRBD1 (5 bases). CDR1 is MNHEY, CDR2 SVGAGI, per germline. The ends were cut back, 6 bases at V and 3 bases at J, with 9 bases in the middle. The length of the CDR3 is 12 residues. CDR3 protein: CASRSQGYEQYF. CDR3 in DNA: TGTGCCAGCAGAAGTCAGGGCTACGAGCAGTACTTC.

This chain connects TRBV6-1 to TRBJ1-1; D is unresolved. The V gene lost 6 bases and the J gene lost 10 bases, with 12 bases spanning the gap. The CDR3 consists of 11 residues. The V gene's germline CDR1 is MNHNS and CDR2 SASEGT. Written as DNA, the CDR3 is TGTGCCAGCAGATCGGCGGGATCAGCTTTCTTT. Translated: CASRSAGSAFF.

J is TRBJ2-7 and V is TRBV20-1; D might be TRBD2 (7 bases). Trimming shortened V by 8 bases and J by 5 bases, and 13 bases separated the two germline ends. Germline V CDR1 and CDR2: DFQATT, SNEGSKA (reference sequence). There are 11 residues in the CDR3. In DNA form, the CDR3 reads TGCAGTCCCCTGGGGGGGCACGAGCAGTACTTC. Its protein is CSPLGGHEQYF.

The V call is TRBV2, the J call TRBJ2-1; D is uncertain. The V gene lost 6 bases and the J gene lost 0 bases, with 12 bases spanning the gap. There are 15 residues in the CDR3. Germline V gene lookup returns CDR1 SNHLY and CDR2 FYNNEI. In DNA form, the CDR3 reads TGTGCCAGCAGCGAGACGGTCAACTCCTACAATGAGCAGTTCTTC. Translated: CASSETVNSYNEQFF.

This CDR3 reads CASSWVGTGSYEQYF. In DNA form, the CDR3 reads TGTGCCAGCAGTTGGGTTGGGACAGGGTCCTACGAGCAGTACTTC. V gene TRBV27 combines with J gene TRBJ2-7; 9 positions agree with TRBD1. The CDR3 extends over 15 amino acids. V lost 4 bases, J lost 1 base, and 5 bases stayed unmatched. Germline CDR1 and CDR2: MNHEY and SMNVEV (reference sequence).

The chain recombines TRBV27 with TRBJ2-7; D unresolved. Germline CDR1 reads MNHEY; CDR2 reads SMNVEV (reference sequence). The CDR3 is made up of 14 amino acids. V lost 5 bases and J 0 bases, leaving 11 bases between the germline ends. As DNA, the CDR3 is TGTGCCAGCAGTCGACACCTCTACTCCTACGAGCAGTACTTC. This gives the protein CASSRHLYSYEQYF.

This sequence joins TRBV28 and TRBJ2-4, with a possible D match to TRBD2 (5 bases). Trimming cost V 5 bases and J 6 bases, with 8 bases left between them. Germline lookup yields CDR1 MDHEN and CDR2 SYDVKM. The CDR3 extends over 12 amino acids. This chain's CDR3 is CASSLLVNIQYF. The CDR3 DNA follows: TGTGCCAGCAGTCTACTAGTAAACATTCAGTACTTC.

V is TRBV7-9 and J is TRBJ1-2; 10 nucleotides agree with TRBD1. This CDR3 has 13 residues. V shed 3 bases, J shed 6 bases, and the junction held 1 base outside the gene matches. Germline CDR1 is SEHNR and CDR2 is FQNEAQ (reference sequence). CDR3 protein: CASSFGTGDGYTF. The DNA of the CDR3 is TGTGCCAGCAGCTTTGGGACAGGGGATGGCTACACCTTC.

This clone occurred once. The V gene is TRBV10-2, the J gene TRBJ2-7, with TRBD2 identical over 9 bases. There are 15 residues in the CDR3. V lost 4 bases to trimming and J lost 0 bases; unmatched junction nucleotides: 4. Per the germline V gene, CDR1 is WSHSY and CDR2 is SAAADI. This chain's CDR3 is CASSGGLATSYEQYF. For the CDR3, the DNA is TGCGCCAGCAGTGGAGGACTAGCGACCTCCTACGAGCAGTACTTC.

The rearrangement joins TRBV7-2 to TRBJ2-1; D unclear. This CDR3 contains 16 residues. Trimming removed 3 bases from V and 4 bases from J, with 16 bases in between. Germline values: CDR1 SGHTA, CDR2 FQGNSA. The CDR3 region is CASSFQAQTRYNEQFF. DNA of the CDR3: TGTGCCAGCAGCTTTCAGGCACAGACCAGATACAATGAGCAGTTCTTC.

The gene calls are TRBV5-1 and TRBJ1-1; D remains ambiguous. Trimming stripped 4 bases from V and 1 base from J, with 11 bases between. This CDR3 has 14 amino acids. Germline CDR1 and CDR2: SGHRS and YFSETQ. CDR3 sequence reads: CASSRDARNTEAFF. CDR3 sequence (DNA): TGCGCCAGCAGCCGAGACGCCCGGAACACTGAAGCTTTCTTT.

The chain couples TRBV28 to TRBJ2-3; TRBD2 might be the D (5 bases). V lost 8 bases, J lost 0 bases, and 21 bases lay in between. This CDR3 contains 17 residues. Germline V gives CDR1 MDHEN, CDR2 SYDVKM. CDR3 loop: CASLGPRTGNSTDTQYF. For the CDR3, the DNA is TGTGCCAGCCTAGGTCCGAGGACGGGGAATAGCACAGATACGCAGTATTTT. Full variable domain (remainder filled in from reference TRBV28 and TRBJ2-3): DVKVTQSSRYLVKRTGEKVFLECVQDMDHENMFWYRQDPGLGLRLIYFSYDVKMKEKGDIPEGYSVSREKKERFSLILESASTNQTSMYLCASLGPRTGNSTDTQYFGPGTRLTVL.

The sample holds one count of this clone. The gene calls are TRBV10-1 and TRBJ2-1; a weak D match, TRBD1 (5 bases). The CDR3 covers 14 residues. The ends were cut back, 8 bases at V and 6 bases at J, with 17 bases in the middle. Germline-derived CDR1 and CDR2 are WNHNN and SYGVQD (reference sequence). The CDR3 region is CASSRNLGANEQFF. CDR3 DNA: TGCGCCAGCTCAAGGAACCTTGGGGCCAATGAGCAGTTCTTC.

This clone has only one observation. The chain carries TRBV5-1 and TRBJ2-1, with 13 bases fitting TRBD2. Germline CDR1 SGHRS, CDR2 YFSETQ. The CDR3 contains 15 residues. The V gene end was trimmed by 3 bases and the J gene end by 7 bases; junction bases not matched to a gene: 4. In nucleotides, the CDR3 is TGCGCCAGCAGCTCCCAACTAGCGGGAGGGAATGAGCAGTTCTTC. It encodes CASSSQLAGGNEQFF. Based on the CDR3 plus reference TRBV5-1 and TRBJ2-1, the full variable domain is KAGVTQTPRYLIKTRGQQVTLSCSPISGHRSVSWYQQTPGQGLQFLFEYFSETQRNKGNFPGRFSGRQFSNSRSEMNVSTLELGDSALYLCASSSQLAGGNEQFFGPGTRLTVL.

The J gene is TRBJ2-7, the V gene TRBV7-3; no firm D call. Germline CDR1 and CDR2: SGHTA and FQGTGA. This CDR3 has 15 residues. V was shortened by 5 bases and J by 1 base, with 15 bases between the two germline ends. The CDR3: CASSLGPSPSYEQYF. The CDR3 region has the DNA TGTGCCAGCAGCCTAGGACCTTCCCCTTCCTACGAGCAGTACTTC.

This clone showed up just once. This CDR3 reads CASRREGLGTGELFF. The CDR3 DNA reads TGCGCCAGCAGGCGGGAGGGCCTCGGGACCGGGGAGCTGTTTTTT. This chain links TRBV5-1 with TRBJ2-2; 9 nucleotides align to TRBD2. This CDR3 is built from 15 residues. V trimming: 5 bases; J trimming: 5 bases; junction bases outside the gene matches: 7. Per germline, CDR1 SGHRS and CDR2 YFSETQ. Full variable domain (remainder filled in from reference TRBV5-1 and TRBJ2-2): KAGVTQTPRYLIKTRGQQVTLSCSPISGHRSVSWYQQTPGQGLQFLFEYFSETQRNKGNFPGRFSGRQFSNSRSEMNVSTLELGDSALYLCASRREGLGTGELFFGEGSRLTVL.

The V and J genes are TRBV7-9 and TRBJ2-7, with 9 nucleotides matching TRBD1. There are 15 residues in the CDR3. Germline V gene lookup returns CDR1 SEHNR and CDR2 FQNEAQ (reference sequence). Trimming removed 5 bases from V and 3 bases from J; junction bases left unmatched: 8. The CDR3 protein is CASSGGQGSFYEQYF. Here the CDR3 DNA reads TGTGCCAGCAGCGGGGGACAGGGAAGCTTCTACGAGCAGTACTTC. The full variable domain, in which reference TRBV7-9 and TRBJ2-7 provide the parts outside the CDR3, is DTGVSQNPRHKITKRGQNVTFRCDPISEHNRLYWYRQTLGQGPEFLTYFQNEAQLEKSRLLSDRFSAERPKGSFSTLEIQRTEQGDSAMYLCASSGGQGSFYEQYFGPGTRLTVT.